The T cell receptor beta chain under discussion was sequenced for a study of radiotherapy plus CTLA-4 blockade in lung cancer. General observations from the study: TCR clones from tumors expanded in blood after radiotherapy plus ipilimumab.

Note on this clone: Its antigen is still unknown.

This CDR3 is 14 amino acids long. Trimming cost V 1 base and J 4 bases, with 10 bases left between them. CDR1 is SGHTA and CDR2 is FQGNSA in the germline V gene. Method: immunoSEQ multiplex PCR; TCRdb's copy keeps in-frame clones and lacks some. The data show approximately 80,000 clones, 60% to 85% seen once. This TCR was recovered from a human donor with non-small cell lung cancer whose response to radiotherapy plus ipilimumab could not be evaluated. Some clones in this sample may be carry-over from other donors' samples. The rearrangement uses TRBV7-2 and TRBJ1-2, with D unresolved. The source material was peripheral blood, sampled from a patient treated with radiotherapy plus ipilimumab. The CDR3 reads CASSLVAGSYGYTF. CDR3 coding DNA: TGTGCCAGCAGCTTAGTCGCAGGCAGCTATGGCTACACCTTC. The complete variable domain, with remaining parts taken from reference TRBV7-2 and TRBJ1-2, reads GAGVSQSPSNKVTEKGKDVELRCDPISGHTALYWYRQSLGQGLEFLIYFQGNSAPDKSGLPSDRFSAERTGGSVSTLTIQRTQQEDSAVYLCASSLVAGSYGYTFGSGTRLTVV.